This TCR beta chain emerged from a study of T-cell memory formation after mild COVID-19. This clonotype was counted a few times. Its matching antigen is unknown. 5'RACE with constant-segment primers yielded barcoded, UMI-tagged TCR alpha and TCR beta cDNA libraries. In TCRdb, the 5' RACE reads were re-called with MiXCR into one record per CDR3 protein. The sample includes approximately 500,000 distinct CDR3 sequences, roughly 25% seen only once; the top ten take approximately 12%. The V end lost 0 bases, the J end lost 3 bases, and 21 bases lay between the germline ends. CDR3 size: 19 residues. The germline CDR1 and CDR2 sequences are LGHNA and YNFKEQ. Study outcomes and limitations: Largely, contracting CD4+ clones fell within CM and EM, and contracting CD8+ clones within EMRA.

This rearrangement joins TRBV4-2 to TRBJ2-1, with D tentatively TRBD2 (6 bases). The sequenced material came from PBMCs or a T cell subset sorted from them (not recorded which). This clonotype was sampled from an adult woman who had mild COVID-19 (a few samples of this study predate the infection). Cell type and time point are not known. This CDR3 is CASSQDPVTSAPFYNEQFF. Written as DNA, the CDR3 is TGTGCCAGCAGCCAAGATCCCGTGACTAGTGCCCCCTTCTACAATGAGCAGTTCTTC.